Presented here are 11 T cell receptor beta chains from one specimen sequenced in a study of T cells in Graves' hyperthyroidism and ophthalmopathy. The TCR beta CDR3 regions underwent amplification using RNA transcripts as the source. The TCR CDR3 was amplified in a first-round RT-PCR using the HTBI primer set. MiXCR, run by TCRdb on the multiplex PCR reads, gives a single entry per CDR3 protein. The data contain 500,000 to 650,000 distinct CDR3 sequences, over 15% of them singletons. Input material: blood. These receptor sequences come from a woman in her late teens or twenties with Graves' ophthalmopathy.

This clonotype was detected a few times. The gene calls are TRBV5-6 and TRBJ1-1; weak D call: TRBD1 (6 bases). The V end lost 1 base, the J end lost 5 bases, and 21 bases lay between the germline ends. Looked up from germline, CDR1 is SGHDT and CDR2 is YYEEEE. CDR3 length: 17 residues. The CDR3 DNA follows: TGTGCCAGCAGCTTGTCCCTGGGCGGGGGGCAAGGGACTGAAGCTTTCTTT. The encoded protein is CASSLSLGGGQGTEAFF.

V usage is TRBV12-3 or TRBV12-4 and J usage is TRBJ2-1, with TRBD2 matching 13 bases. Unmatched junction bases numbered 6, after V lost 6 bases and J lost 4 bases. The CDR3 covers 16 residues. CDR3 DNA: TGTGCCAGCAGCCGATCGACTAGCGGGGGGTACAATGAGCAGTTCTTC. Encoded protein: CASSRSTSGGYNEQFF.

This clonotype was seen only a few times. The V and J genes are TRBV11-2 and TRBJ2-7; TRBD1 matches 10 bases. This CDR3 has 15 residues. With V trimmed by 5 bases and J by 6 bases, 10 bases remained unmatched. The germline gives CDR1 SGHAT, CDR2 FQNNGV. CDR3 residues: CASSVSGTGALEQYF. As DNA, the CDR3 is TGTGCCAGCAGCGTTTCCGGGACAGGGGCCCTCGAGCAGTACTTC.

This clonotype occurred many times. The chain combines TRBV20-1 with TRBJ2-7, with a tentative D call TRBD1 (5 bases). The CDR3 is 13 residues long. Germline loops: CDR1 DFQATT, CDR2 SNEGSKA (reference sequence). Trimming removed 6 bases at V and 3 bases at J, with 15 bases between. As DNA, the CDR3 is TGCAGTGCCCCCCGCGACAGATTCTACGAGCAGTACTTC. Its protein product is CSAPRDRFYEQYF.

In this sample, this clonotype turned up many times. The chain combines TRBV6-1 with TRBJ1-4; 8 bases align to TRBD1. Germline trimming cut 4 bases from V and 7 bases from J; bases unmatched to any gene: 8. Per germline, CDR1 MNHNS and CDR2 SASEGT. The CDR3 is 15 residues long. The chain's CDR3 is CASSVDRTGSEKLFF. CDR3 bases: TGTGCCAGCAGTGTTGACCGGACAGGGAGTGAAAAACTGTTTTTT.

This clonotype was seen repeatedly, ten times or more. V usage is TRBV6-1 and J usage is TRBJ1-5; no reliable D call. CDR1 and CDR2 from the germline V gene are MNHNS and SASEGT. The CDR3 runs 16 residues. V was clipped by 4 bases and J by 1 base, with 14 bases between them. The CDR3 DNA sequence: TGTGCCAGCAGTGGGCCCGGAGGCGAAAGCAATCAGCCCCAGCATTTT. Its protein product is CASSGPGGESNQPQHF.

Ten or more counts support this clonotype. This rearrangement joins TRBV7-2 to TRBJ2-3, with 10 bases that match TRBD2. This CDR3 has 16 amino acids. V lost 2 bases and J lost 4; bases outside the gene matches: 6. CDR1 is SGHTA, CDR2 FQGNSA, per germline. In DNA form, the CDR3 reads TGTGCCAGCAGCTTATTAGTCCTAGCGGGAGCAGATACGCAGTATTTT. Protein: CASSLLVLAGADTQYF.

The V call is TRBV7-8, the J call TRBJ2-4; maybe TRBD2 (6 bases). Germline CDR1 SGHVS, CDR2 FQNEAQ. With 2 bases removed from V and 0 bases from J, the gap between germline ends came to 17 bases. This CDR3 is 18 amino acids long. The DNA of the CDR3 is TGTGCCAGCAGCTTAAAACGCCTAGGAGGGGCAGCCAAAAACATTCAGTACTTC. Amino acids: CASSLKRLGGAAKNIQYF. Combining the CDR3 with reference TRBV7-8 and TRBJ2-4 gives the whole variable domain GAGVSQSPRYKVAKRGQDVALRCDPISGHVSLFWYQQALGQGPEFLTYFQNEAQLDKSGLPSDRFFAERPEGSVSTLKIQRTQQEDSAVYLCASSLKRLGGAAKNIQYFGAGTRLSVL.

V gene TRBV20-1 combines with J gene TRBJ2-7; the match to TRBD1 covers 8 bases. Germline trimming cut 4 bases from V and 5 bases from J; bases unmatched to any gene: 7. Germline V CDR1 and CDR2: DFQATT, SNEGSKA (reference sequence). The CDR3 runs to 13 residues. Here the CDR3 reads CSAIYRGFNEQYF. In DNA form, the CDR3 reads TGCAGTGCTATATACAGGGGGTTTAACGAGCAGTACTTC.

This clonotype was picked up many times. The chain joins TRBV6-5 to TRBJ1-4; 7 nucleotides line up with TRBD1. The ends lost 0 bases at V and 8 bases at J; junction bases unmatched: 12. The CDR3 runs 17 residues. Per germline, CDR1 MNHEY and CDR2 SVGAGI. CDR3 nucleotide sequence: TGTGCCAGCAGTTACTCGAGGTGGACAGGATGGGGGGAAAAACTGTTTTTT. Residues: CASSYSRWTGWGEKLFF.

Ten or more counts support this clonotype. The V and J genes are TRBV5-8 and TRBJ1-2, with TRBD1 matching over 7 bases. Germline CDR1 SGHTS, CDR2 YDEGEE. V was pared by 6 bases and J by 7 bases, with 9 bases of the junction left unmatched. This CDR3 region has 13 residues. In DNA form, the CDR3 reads TGTGCCAGCAAATTGACAGGGTGGCCTGGCTACACCTTC. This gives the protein CASKLTGWPGYTF.